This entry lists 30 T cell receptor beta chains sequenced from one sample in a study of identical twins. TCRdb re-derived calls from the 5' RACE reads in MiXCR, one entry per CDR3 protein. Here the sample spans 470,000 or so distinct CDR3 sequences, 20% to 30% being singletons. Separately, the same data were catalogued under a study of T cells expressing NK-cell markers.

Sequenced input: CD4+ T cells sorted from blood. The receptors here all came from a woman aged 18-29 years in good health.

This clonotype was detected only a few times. This CDR3 reads CASSQTSGGGNEQFF. In nucleotides, the CDR3 is TGTGCCAGCAGTCAAACTAGCGGGGGGGGCAATGAGCAGTTCTTC. The chain carries TRBV12-3 or TRBV12-4 and TRBJ2-1; 13 bases align to TRBD2. V dropped 5 bases and J dropped 6; count of bases not matched to a gene: 4. The CDR3 totals 15 residues.

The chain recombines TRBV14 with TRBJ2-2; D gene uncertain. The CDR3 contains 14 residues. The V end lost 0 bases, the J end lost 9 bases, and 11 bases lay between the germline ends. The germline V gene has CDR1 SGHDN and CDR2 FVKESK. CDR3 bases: TGTGCCAGCAGCCAAGATCCGATCGCCCGGGAGCTGTTTTTT. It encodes CASSQDPIARELFF.

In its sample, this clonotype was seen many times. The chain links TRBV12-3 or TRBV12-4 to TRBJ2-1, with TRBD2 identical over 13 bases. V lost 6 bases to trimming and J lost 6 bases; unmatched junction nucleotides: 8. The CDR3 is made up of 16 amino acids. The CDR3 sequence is CASRRLAGGLRNEQFF. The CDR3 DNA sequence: TGTGCCAGCAGGAGACTAGCGGGAGGCCTCCGCAATGAGCAGTTCTTC.

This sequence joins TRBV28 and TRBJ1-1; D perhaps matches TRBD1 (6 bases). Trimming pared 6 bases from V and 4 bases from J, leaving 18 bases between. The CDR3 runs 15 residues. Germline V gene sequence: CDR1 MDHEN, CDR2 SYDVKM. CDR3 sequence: CASRKQGGWATEAFF. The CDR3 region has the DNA TGTGCCAGCAGGAAACAGGGCGGTTGGGCCACTGAAGCTTTCTTT.

CDR3 DNA sequence: TGTGCCAGCAGCTTAGGGAGAGACCAAGAGACCCAGTACTTC. Its protein is CASSLGRDQETQYF. The rearrangement uses TRBV7-9 and TRBJ2-5; D remains unclear. The CDR3 runs 14 residues. V lost 1 base and J 0 bases, leaving 6 bases between the germline ends. Germline CDR1 reads SEHNR; CDR2 reads FQNEAQ (reference sequence).

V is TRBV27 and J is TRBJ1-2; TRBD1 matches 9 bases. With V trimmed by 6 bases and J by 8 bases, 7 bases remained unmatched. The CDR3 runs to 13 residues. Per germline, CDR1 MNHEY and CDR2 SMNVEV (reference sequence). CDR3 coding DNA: TGTGCCAGCAGAACCGGGACAGGGATAGGCTACACCTTC. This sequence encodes CASRTGTGIGYTF.

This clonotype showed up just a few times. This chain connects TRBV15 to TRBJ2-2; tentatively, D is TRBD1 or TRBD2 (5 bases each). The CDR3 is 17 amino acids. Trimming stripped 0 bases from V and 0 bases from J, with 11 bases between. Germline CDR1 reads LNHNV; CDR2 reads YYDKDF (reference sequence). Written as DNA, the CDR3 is TGTGCCACCAGCAGAGAATTCGGGGCCGCGAACACCGGGGAGCTGTTTTTT. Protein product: CATSREFGAANTGELFF.

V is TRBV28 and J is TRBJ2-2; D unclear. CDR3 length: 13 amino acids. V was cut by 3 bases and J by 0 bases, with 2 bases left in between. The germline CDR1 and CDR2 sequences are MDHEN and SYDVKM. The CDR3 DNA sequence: TGTGCCAGCAGTTTCGCGAACACCGGGGAGCTGTTTTTT. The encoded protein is CASSFANTGELFF.

This CDR3 is CASSLERLAGDTDTQYF. Here the CDR3 DNA reads TGTGCCAGCAGCTTAGAAAGACTAGCGGGAGACACAGATACGCAGTATTTT. The chain is built from TRBV7-9 and TRBJ2-3; 12 nucleotides align to TRBD2. V dropped 1 base and J dropped 2; count of bases not matched to a gene: 4. This CDR3 region has 17 residues. Germline V gene data show CDR1 as SEHNR and CDR2 as FQNEAQ (reference sequence).

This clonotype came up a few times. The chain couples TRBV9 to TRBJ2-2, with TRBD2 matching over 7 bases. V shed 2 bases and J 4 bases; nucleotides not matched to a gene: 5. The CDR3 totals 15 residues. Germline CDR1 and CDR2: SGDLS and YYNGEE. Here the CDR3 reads CASSVSASGTGELFF. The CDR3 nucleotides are TGTGCCAGCAGCGTGTCGGCTAGCGGCACCGGGGAGCTGTTTTTT.

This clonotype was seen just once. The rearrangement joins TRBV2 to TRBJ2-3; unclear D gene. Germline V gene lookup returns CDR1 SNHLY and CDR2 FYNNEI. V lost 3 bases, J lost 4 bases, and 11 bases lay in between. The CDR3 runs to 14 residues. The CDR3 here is CASSDTTKADTQYF. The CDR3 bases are TGTGCCAGCAGTGATACGACAAAGGCAGATACGCAGTATTTT.

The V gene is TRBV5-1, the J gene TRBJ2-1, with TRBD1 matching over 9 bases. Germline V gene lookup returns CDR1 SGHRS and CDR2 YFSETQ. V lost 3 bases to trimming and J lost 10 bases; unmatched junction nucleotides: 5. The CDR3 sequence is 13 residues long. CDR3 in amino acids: CASSSSDRGEQFF. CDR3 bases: TGCGCCAGCAGCTCTTCGGACAGGGGCGAGCAGTTCTTC.

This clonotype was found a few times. The CDR3: CASRRRETGYTF. The CDR3 DNA sequence: TGTGCCAGCCGGAGGAGGGAAACTGGCTACACCTTC. The chain recombines TRBV6-2 or TRBV6-3 with TRBJ1-2; D unresolved. The CDR3 runs to 12 residues. Trimming shortened V by 8 bases and J by 7 bases, and 14 bases separated the two germline ends. Germline CDR1 and CDR2: MNHEY and SVGEGT.

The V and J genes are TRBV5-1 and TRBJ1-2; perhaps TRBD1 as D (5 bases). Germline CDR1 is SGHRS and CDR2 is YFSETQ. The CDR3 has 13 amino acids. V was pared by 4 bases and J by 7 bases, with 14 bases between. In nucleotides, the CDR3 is TGCGCCAGCAGCCCACAGAGGGACCGTGGCTACACCTTC. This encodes CASSPQRDRGYTF.

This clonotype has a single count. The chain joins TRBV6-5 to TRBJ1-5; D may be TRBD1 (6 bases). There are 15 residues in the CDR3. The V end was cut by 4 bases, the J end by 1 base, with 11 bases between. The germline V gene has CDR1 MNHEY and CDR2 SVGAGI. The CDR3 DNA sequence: TGTGCCAGCAGTTTTCAGGGGCTGAGCAATCAGCCCCAGCATTTT. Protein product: CASSFQGLSNQPQHF.

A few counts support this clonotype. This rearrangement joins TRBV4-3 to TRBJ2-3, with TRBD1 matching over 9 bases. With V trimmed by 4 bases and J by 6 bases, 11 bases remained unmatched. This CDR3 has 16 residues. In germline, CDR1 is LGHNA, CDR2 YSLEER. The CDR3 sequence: CASSLSGTGITDTQYF. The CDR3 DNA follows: TGCGCCAGCAGCCTTTCCGGGACAGGGATTACCGATACGCAGTATTTT.

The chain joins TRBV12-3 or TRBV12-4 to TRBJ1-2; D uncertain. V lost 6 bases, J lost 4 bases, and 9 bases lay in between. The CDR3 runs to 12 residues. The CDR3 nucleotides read TGTGCCAGCAGCCAGTTCAGCTATGGCTACACCTTC. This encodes CASSQFSYGYTF.

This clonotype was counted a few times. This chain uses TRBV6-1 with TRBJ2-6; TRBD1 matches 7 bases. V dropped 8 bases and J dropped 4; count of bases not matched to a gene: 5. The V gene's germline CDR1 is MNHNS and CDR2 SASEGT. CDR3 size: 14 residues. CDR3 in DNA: TGTGCCAGCGGAACAGGGGACGGGGCCAACGTCCTGACTTTC. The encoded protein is CASGTGDGANVLTF.

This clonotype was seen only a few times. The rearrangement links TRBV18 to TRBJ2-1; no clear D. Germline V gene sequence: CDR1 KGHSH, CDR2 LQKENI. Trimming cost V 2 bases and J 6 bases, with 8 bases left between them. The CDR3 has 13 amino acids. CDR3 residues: CASSPNRLNEQFF. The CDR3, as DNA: TGTGCCAGCTCACCAAACAGACTCAATGAGCAGTTCTTC.

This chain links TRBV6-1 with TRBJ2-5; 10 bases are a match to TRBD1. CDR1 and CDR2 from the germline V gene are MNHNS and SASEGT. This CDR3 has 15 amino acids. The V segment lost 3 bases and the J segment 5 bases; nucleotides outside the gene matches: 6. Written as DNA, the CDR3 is TGTGCCAGCAGTGAGTGGGACAGGGGAGTGGAGACCCAGTACTTC. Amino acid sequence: CASSEWDRGVETQYF.

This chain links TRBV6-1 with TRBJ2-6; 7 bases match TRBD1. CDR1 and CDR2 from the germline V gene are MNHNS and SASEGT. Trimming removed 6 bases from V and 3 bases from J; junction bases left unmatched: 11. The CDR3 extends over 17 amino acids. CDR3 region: CASSPDRVRLGANVLTF. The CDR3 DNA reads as TGTGCCAGCAGCCCAGACAGGGTTAGGCTTGGGGCCAACGTCCTGACTTTC.

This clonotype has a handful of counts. Here the CDR3 reads CASSQDGGNEKLFF. CDR3 nucleotide sequence: TGTGCCAGCAGCCAGGACGGGGGGAATGAAAAACTGTTTTTT. The chain links TRBV7-9 to TRBJ1-4; possible D gene TRBD1, 5 bases. The CDR3 contains 14 residues. Between the trimmed V and J ends, which lost 5 bases and 5 bases, there was a span of 12 bases. Germline CDR1 reads SEHNR; CDR2 reads FQNEAQ (reference sequence).

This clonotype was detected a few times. CDR3 amino acids: CASSELIAGGGDTQYF. The CDR3 DNA reads TGTGCCAGCAGTGAATTAATAGCGGGGGGCGGAGATACGCAGTATTTT. This sequence joins TRBV25-1 and TRBJ2-3, with TRBD2 identical over 10 bases. V lost 1 base to trimming and J lost 5 bases; unmatched junction nucleotides: 6. The CDR3 spans 16 residues. Looked up from germline, CDR1 is MGHDK and CDR2 is SYGVNS. The variable domain in full, with the rest retrieved from reference TRBV25-1 and TRBJ2-3, is EADIYQTPRYLVIGTGKKITLECSQTMGHDKMYWYQQDPGMELHLIHYSYGVNSTEKGDLSSESTVSRIRTEHFPLTLESARPSHTSQYLCASSELIAGGGDTQYFGPGTRLTVL.

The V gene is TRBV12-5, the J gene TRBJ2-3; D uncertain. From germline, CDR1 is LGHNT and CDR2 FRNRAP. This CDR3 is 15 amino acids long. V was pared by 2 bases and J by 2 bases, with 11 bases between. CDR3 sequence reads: CASGLRRANTDTQYF. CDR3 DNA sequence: TGTGCTAGTGGTTTGCGAAGGGCGAACACAGATACGCAGTATTTT.

The chain's CDR3 is CASSLGQGEAFF. The CDR3 DNA follows: TGCGCCAGCAGCTTGGGACAGGGGGAAGCTTTCTTT. The chain links TRBV5-1 to TRBJ1-1, with 8 nucleotides matching TRBD1. The germline CDR1 and CDR2 sequences are SGHRS and YFSETQ. The CDR3 spans 12 residues. V shed 0 bases, J shed 8 bases, and the junction held 0 bases outside the gene matches.

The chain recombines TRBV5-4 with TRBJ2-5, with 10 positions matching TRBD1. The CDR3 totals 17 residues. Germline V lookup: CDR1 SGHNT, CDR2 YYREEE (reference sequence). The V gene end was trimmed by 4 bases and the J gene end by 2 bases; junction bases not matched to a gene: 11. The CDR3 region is CASSAGGQGNWQETQYF. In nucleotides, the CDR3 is TGTGCCAGCAGCGCCGGGGGACAGGGGAATTGGCAAGAGACCCAGTACTTC.

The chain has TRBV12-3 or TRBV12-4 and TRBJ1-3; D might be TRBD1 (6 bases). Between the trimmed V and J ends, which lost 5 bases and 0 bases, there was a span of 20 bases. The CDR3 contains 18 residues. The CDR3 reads CASSTERGRHLSGNTIYF. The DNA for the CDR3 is TGTGCCAGCAGTACCGAACGGGGGCGCCATCTCTCTGGAAACACCATATATTTT.

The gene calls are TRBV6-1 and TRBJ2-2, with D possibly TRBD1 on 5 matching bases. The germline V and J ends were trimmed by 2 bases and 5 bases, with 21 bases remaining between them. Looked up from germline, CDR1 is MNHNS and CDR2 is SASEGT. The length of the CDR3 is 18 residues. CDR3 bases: TGTGCCAGCAGTGAAAGGGCCAGGGTGGTCCCATCTACCGGGGAGCTGTTTTTT. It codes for CASSERARVVPSTGELFF.

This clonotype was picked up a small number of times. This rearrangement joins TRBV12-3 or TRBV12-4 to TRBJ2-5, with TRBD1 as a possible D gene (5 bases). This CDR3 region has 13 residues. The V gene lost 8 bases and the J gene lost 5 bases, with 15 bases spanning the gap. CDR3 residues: CASRVGAWETQYF. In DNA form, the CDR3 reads TGTGCCAGCCGGGTAGGGGCATGGGAGACCCAGTACTTC.

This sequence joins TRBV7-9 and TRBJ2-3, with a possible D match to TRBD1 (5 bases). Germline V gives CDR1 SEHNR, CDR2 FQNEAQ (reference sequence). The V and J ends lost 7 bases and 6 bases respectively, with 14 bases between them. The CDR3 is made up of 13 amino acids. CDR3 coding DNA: TGTGCCAGCATCCCGAGACAGCCCGATACGCAGTATTTT. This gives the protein CASIPRQPDTQYF.